This T cell receptor (beta chain) emerged from a study of graft-versus-host responses after intestinal transplantation. At the level of the study: Transplant types were multivisceral, liver-intestinal, or isolated intestinal. Recipients were all induced with anti-thymocyte globulin, then given tacrolimus and steroids for roughly three years. General observations from the study: GvH clone levels peaked in circulation, and this peak was associated with early post-transplant HvG declines. Detection of GvH clones occurred in recipient marrow, and some had their first appearance in ileum or blood.

Regarding this clone: The antigen remains undetermined.

Sequencing was performed with immunoSEQ multiplex PCR; in TCRdb, only in-frame clones are kept and a portion is missing. There are 100,000 or so clones in the sample; about 93% occur only once, and 0.95% to 1.3% lies in the top ten. Sequencing was performed on unstimulated CD8+ T cells sorted from spleen or lymph node cells, taken before transplant. This receptor was identified in a human donor who was the organ donor for an intestinal transplant.

The CDR3 nucleotides are TGTGCCAGCAGTTTTACTAGCGGGATCGGGTACACCGGGGAGCTGTTTTTT. Residues: CASSFTSGIGYTGELFF. The chain has TRBV5-8 and TRBJ2-2, with 10 bases identical to TRBD2. In germline, CDR1 is SGHTS, CDR2 YDEGEE. V was clipped by 5 bases and J by 3 bases; unmatched bases: 10. CDR3 size: 17 residues. Looking up the rest from reference TRBV5-8 and TRBJ2-2 gives the full variable domain: EAGVTQSPTHLIKTRGQQATLRCSPISGHTSVYWYQQALGLGLQFLLWYDEGEERNRGNFPPRFSGRQFPNYSSELNVNALELEDSALYLCASSFTSGIGYTGELFFGEGSRLTVL.